The clone carrying this T cell receptor beta chain has a single count. The data originate from a study of neoadjuvant nivolumab and ipilimumab in lung cancer. Study-level information: Patients got nivolumab 3 mg/kg on days 1, 15 and 29; combination added ipilimumab 1 mg/kg day 1.

Germline V CDR1 and CDR2: SGHDT, YYEEEE. The V and J ends lost 5 bases and 8 bases respectively, with 20 bases between them. The CDR3 runs to 15 residues. Sequencing used immunoSEQ multiplex PCR; TCRdb keeps in-frame clones, though not all of them. The sample lists roughly 4,000 clones, approximately 80% occurring once. The receptor was isolated from an adult with non-small cell lung cancer. Some clones in this sample may be carry-over from other donors' samples. The rearrangement joins TRBV5-6 to TRBJ1-5; no reliable D call. Material: normal lung tissue adjacent to the tumor, obtained after neoadjuvant nivolumab, alone or with ipilimumab, at or shortly before surgery. This CDR3 reads CASSSSGSLLEPQHF. CDR3 bases: TGTGCCAGCAGTTCCTCCGGGAGCCTCCTTGAGCCCCAGCATTTT.